One sample yielded the 20 T cell receptor beta chains listed below, sequenced in a study of response to subunit inactivated influenza vaccine. MiXCR was run by TCRdb on the RT-PCR reads, yielding one entry per CDR3 protein. The sample includes 800,000 or so distinct CDR3 sequences, around 20% of them seen just once. Sample: PBMCs from blood, taken around 5 days after vaccination. The receptors here all came from a man between 50 and 59 years old who received an inactivated influenza vaccine.

V usage is TRBV10-3 and J usage is TRBJ2-7, with D tentatively TRBD1 or TRBD2 (6 bases each). The germline CDR1 and CDR2 sequences are ENHRY and SYGVKD. The CDR3 is 14 amino acids. Trimming cost V 0 bases and J 6 bases, with 12 bases left between them. This CDR3 reads CAISESGGFGEQYF. DNA of the CDR3: TGTGCCATCAGTGAGTCAGGGGGGTTTGGCGAGCAGTACTTC.

This clonotype was detected a few times. The rearrangement joins TRBV7-8 to TRBJ1-3; 7 bases fit TRBD1. The CDR3 length is 13 residues. V gave up 2 bases and J gave up 8 bases; unmatched junction bases: 3. Germline-derived CDR1 and CDR2 are SGHVS and FQNEAQ. CDR3 protein: CASSLSRGDTIYF. CDR3 bases: TGTGCCAGCAGCTTAAGCAGGGGGGACACCATATATTTT.

This clonotype has just a few counts. Because the CDR3's place on the DNA is in doubt, the DNA is left out and the CDR3 is given as listed by TCRdb. This chain connects TRBV27 to TRBJ1-6; TRBD1 is the table's D call, not checked against the DNA. Looked up from germline, CDR1 is MNHEY and CDR2 is SMNVEV (reference sequence). The CDR3 region is 17 residues in length, termini included. The CDR3 protein is CASSLPNFGAGNSPLHF.

This clonotype was counted many times. The gene calls are TRBV28 and TRBJ2-5; tentative D call: TRBD1 (6 bases). The germline V and J ends were trimmed by 3 bases and 3 bases, with 8 bases remaining between them. Germline V gene sequence: CDR1 MDHEN, CDR2 SYDVKM. The CDR3 length is 13 residues. CDR3 DNA sequence: TGTGCCAGCAGTTTCAACAGGGAAGAGACCCAGTACTTC. It yields the protein CASSFNREETQYF.

In its sample, this clonotype was seen many times. V gene TRBV12-3 or TRBV12-4 combines with J gene TRBJ2-5; D unresolved. The germline V and J ends were trimmed by 6 bases and 5 bases, with 7 bases remaining between them. The CDR3 covers 11 residues. In nucleotides, the CDR3 is TGTGCCAGCAGGGGAACGGAGACCCAGTACTTC. Its translation: CASRGTETQYF.

This clonotype has only one observation. One base away lies a much larger clone, so this may be a sequencing read error. CDR3 DNA: TGTGCCAGCAAGGGCGGGCACGAAGAGACCCAGTACTTC. Translating it yields CASKGGHEETQYF. V usage is TRBV12-3 or TRBV12-4 and J usage is TRBJ2-5; D is possibly TRBD2 (5 bases). V was shortened by 7 bases and J by 3 bases, with 12 bases between the two germline ends. The CDR3 length is 13 residues.

V and J are TRBV5-1 and TRBJ1-2; D is uncertain. Trimming shortened V by 5 bases and J by 3 bases, and 17 bases separated the two germline ends. CDR3 size: 15 residues. The germline CDR1 and CDR2 sequences are SGHRS and YFSETQ. The CDR3: CASRESYSSDYGYTF. Written as DNA, the CDR3 is TGCGCCAGCAGAGAGTCGTACAGCTCTGACTATGGCTACACCTTC.

DNA for the CDR3: TGTGCCACCAGCAGAGACCGACACGGGACGAGGGGAGAGACCCAGTACTTC. This gives the protein CATSRDRHGTRGETQYF. The chain uses TRBV15 and TRBJ2-5; D assignment may be TRBD1 or TRBD2 (5 bases each). Deletions cut 0 bases from V and 4 bases from J, with 18 bases between. Per the germline V gene, CDR1 is LNHNV and CDR2 is YYDKDF (reference sequence). This CDR3 contains 17 residues.

The chain carries TRBV28 and TRBJ1-2, with D possibly matching TRBD1 (5 bases). The CDR3 runs to 14 residues. Germline loops: CDR1 MDHEN, CDR2 SYDVKM. Trimming left V 7 bases short and J 4 bases short, with 16 bases between. CDR3 DNA sequence: TGTGCCAGCACTTATGGGGCAGGGAGCTATGGCTACACCTTC. Residues: CASTYGAGSYGYTF.

This clonotype was seen more than once but under ten times. The chain joins TRBV6-1 to TRBJ2-2; D possibly corresponds to TRBD2 (6 bases). The CDR3 covers 15 residues. Germline CDR1 MNHNS, CDR2 SASEGT. Trimming removed 6 bases at V and 2 bases at J, with 13 bases between. The CDR3 reads CASRPLEGNTGELFF. DNA of the CDR3: TGTGCCAGCAGACCTTTGGAGGGTAACACCGGGGAGCTGTTTTTT.

The V and J genes are TRBV5-1 and TRBJ2-3, with D perhaps matching TRBD2 (7 bases). The CDR3 spans 14 residues. V lost 4 bases and J 6 bases, leaving 15 bases between the germline ends. In germline, CDR1 is SGHRS, CDR2 YFSETQ. The CDR3 DNA follows: TGCGCCAGCAGCGCGGGGGCGGGGAGGGATACGCAGTATTTT. Translated, it gives CASSAGAGRDTQYF.

This clonotype has ten or more counts. V and J are TRBV7-2 and TRBJ2-3, with D maybe TRBD2 (6 bases). CDR1 is SGHTA and CDR2 is FQGNSA in the germline V gene. The V end lost 11 bases, the J end lost 9 bases, and 21 bases lay between the germline ends. The CDR3 has 13 amino acids. In nucleotides, the CDR3 is TGTGCCTCGGAGTGGAGGGGTTCCAGAACGCAGTATTTT. Its translation is CASEWRGSRTQYF. The variable domain in full, with the rest retrieved from reference TRBV7-2 and TRBJ2-3, is GAGVSQSPSNKVTEKGKDVELRCDPISGHTALYWYRQSLGQGLEFLIYFQGNSAPDKSGLPSDRFSAERTGGSVSTLTIQRTQQEDSAVYLCASEWRGSRTQYFGPGTRLTVL.

This clonotype was counted a few times. The chain couples TRBV7-2 to TRBJ2-1; tentatively, D is TRBD1 (5 bases). CDR1 is SGHTA, CDR2 FQGNSA, per germline. The CDR3 totals 15 residues. The V end was cut by 5 bases, the J end by 4 bases, with 15 bases between. CDR3 residues: CASSLGHITYNEQFF. The DNA of the CDR3 is TGTGCCAGCAGCCTCGGACACATAACATACAATGAGCAGTTCTTC.

The count of this clonotype is one. CDR3 nucleotide sequence: TGTGCCAGTAGTATTTCTCGGGCTAGCGGGAGGTCCTCCTACAATGAGCAGTTCTTC. It codes for CASSISRASGRSSYNEQFF. The chain employs TRBV19 and TRBJ2-1; TRBD2 aligns across 11 bases. This CDR3 has 19 amino acids. V dropped 3 bases and J dropped 0; count of bases not matched to a gene: 10. Germline CDR1 LNHDA, CDR2 SQIVND (reference sequence).

This clonotype was seen a handful of times. The chain carries TRBV10-3 and TRBJ2-1, with TRBD2 identical over 11 bases. The CDR3 sequence is 20 residues long. V lost 6 bases and J lost 2; bases outside the gene matches: 18. In germline, CDR1 is ENHRY, CDR2 SYGVKD. The CDR3 is CAISRNPVSGRAGTYNEQFF. In DNA form, the CDR3 reads TGTGCCATCAGCCGGAATCCCGTTAGCGGGAGGGCTGGGACCTACAATGAGCAGTTCTTC.

This chain joins TRBV3-1 and TRBJ2-3, with D unresolved. In germline, CDR1 is LGHDT, CDR2 YNNKEL (reference sequence). The V end was cut by 1 base, the J end by 6 bases, with 20 bases between. This CDR3 region has 17 residues. This CDR3 is CASSQAVSREGMDTQYF. The CDR3 DNA sequence: TGTGCCAGCAGCCAAGCAGTGAGCCGAGAAGGGATGGATACGCAGTATTTT.

This clonotype was seen only a few times. The chain combines TRBV7-2 with TRBJ2-3; D tentatively fits TRBD1 or TRBD2 (7 bases each). Deletions cut 1 base from V and 8 bases from J, with 13 bases between. Per the germline V gene, CDR1 is SGHTA and CDR2 is FQGNSA. There are 14 residues in the CDR3. In DNA form, the CDR3 reads TGTGCCAGCAGCTTAGGACAGGGCGGGGGTACGCAGTATTTT. Translated: CASSLGQGGGTQYF.

The CDR3 is CASSSYPGSSYNEQFF. CDR3 coding DNA: TGTGCCAGCAGTTCCTATCCCGGGAGCTCCTACAATGAGCAGTTCTTC. The chain joins TRBV12-3 or TRBV12-4 to TRBJ2-1; weak D call: TRBD2 (6 bases). The length of the CDR3 is 16 residues. Trimming stripped 4 bases from V and 0 bases from J, with 13 bases between.

This clonotype turned up a few times. V is TRBV20-1 and J is TRBJ2-7; D remains unclear. Per germline, CDR1 DFQATT and CDR2 SNEGSKA (reference sequence). The V end lost 4 bases, the J end lost 4 bases, and 11 bases lay between the germline ends. The length of the CDR3 is 12 residues. The CDR3 spells CSAKPLEYEQYF. The CDR3 coding sequence is TGCAGTGCTAAACCCCTGGAGTACGAGCAGTACTTC.

This sequence joins TRBV6-5 and TRBJ2-2, with TRBD1 matching 8 bases. This CDR3 has 18 residues. V was clipped by 5 bases and J by 0 bases; unmatched bases: 11. Per germline, CDR1 MNHEY and CDR2 SVGAGI. CDR3 in amino acids: CASSHPGTGIANTGELFF. The CDR3, as DNA: TGTGCCAGCAGTCACCCCGGGACAGGAATCGCGAACACCGGGGAGCTGTTTTTT.